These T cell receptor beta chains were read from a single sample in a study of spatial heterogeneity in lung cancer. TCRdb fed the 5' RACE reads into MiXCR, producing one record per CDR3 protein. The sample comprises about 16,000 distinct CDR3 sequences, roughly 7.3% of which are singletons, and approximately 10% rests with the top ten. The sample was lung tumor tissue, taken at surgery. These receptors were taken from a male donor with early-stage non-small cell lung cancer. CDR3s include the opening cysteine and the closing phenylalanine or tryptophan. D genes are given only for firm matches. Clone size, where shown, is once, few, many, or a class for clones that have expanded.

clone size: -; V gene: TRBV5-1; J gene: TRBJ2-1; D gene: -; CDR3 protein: CASRSLGDFYNEQFF
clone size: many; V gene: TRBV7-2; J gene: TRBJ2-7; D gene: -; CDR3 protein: CASSLAGSAYEQYF
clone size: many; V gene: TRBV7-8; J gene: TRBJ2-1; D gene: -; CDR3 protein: CASTYLIGQGTYNEQFF
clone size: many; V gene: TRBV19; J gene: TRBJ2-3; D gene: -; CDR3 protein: CASSRLNTDTQYF
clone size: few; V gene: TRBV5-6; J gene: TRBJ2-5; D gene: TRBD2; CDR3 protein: CASSFRGGAKTQYF
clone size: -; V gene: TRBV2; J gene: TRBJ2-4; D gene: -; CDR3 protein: CASMGAKNIQYF
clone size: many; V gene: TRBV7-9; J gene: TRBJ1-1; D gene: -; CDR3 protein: CASSLVGGGGRAFF
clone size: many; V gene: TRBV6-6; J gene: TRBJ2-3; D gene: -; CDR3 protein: CASSYRTDTQYF
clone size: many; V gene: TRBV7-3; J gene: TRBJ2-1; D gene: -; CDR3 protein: CASSLAGRGNEQFF
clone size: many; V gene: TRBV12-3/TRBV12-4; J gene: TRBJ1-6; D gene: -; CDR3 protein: CASSSTGGPYNSPLHF
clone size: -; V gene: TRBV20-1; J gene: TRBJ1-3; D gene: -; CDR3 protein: CSALGGNTIYF
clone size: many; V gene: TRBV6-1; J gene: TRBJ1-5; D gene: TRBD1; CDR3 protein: CASSGRGGSGQPQHF
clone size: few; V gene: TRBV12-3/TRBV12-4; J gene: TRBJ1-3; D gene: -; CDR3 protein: CAGSRSGNTIYF
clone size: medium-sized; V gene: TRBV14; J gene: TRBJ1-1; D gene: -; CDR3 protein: CASSRRAIGTEAFF
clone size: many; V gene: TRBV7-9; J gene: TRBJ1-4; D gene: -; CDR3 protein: CASSLSWPNEKLFF
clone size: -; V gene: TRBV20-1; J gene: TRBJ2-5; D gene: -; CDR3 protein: CSAWGRERETQYF
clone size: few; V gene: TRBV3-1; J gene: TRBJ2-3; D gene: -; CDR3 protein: CASSQFGVTDTQYF
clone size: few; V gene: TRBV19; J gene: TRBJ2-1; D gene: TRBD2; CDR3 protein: CASSSRLAVAYNEQFF